The TCR beta chain described here comes from a study of shared clonotypes between healthy human individuals. Study-level results: Some clonotypes were shared by all four sorted-subset donors, while others were not shared. The non-shared ones had lower generation probabilities than the shared ones.

Terminally differentiated effector memory CD45RA+ cells were excluded by CCR7 positive selection of CD45RO-negative cells. Only in-frame clones appear in the TCRdb table, and some are missing; sequencing was by immunoSEQ multiplex PCR. The sample has 600,000 or so clones, roughly 98% seen once. In regard to this clone: Antigen: not known.

Sequencing used naive CD8+ T cells sorted from blood. The sequence was collected from a man aged 25-45 years in good health.

The CDR3 spells CASSLAVAGAFDEQFF. The CDR3 region has the DNA TGCGCCAGCAGCTTGGCCGTAGCTGGAGCCTTCGATGAGCAGTTCTTC. The gene calls are TRBV5-1 and TRBJ2-1; D is undetermined. Germline loops: CDR1 SGHRS, CDR2 YFSETQ. V was clipped by 0 bases and J by 8 bases, with 18 bases between them. The CDR3 length is 16 residues.